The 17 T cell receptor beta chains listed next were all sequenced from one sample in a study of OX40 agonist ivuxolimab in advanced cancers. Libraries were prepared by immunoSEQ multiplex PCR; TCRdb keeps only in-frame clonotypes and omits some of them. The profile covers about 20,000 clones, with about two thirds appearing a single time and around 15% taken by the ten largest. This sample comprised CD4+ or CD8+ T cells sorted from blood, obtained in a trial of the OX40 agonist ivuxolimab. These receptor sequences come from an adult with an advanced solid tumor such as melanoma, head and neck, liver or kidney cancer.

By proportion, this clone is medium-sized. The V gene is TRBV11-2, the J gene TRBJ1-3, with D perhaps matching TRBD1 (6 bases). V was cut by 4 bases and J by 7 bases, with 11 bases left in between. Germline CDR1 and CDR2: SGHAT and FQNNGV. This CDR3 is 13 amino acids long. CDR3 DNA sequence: TGTGCCAGCAGCTACACAGGGAGCAACACCATATATTTT. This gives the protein CASSYTGSNTIYF.

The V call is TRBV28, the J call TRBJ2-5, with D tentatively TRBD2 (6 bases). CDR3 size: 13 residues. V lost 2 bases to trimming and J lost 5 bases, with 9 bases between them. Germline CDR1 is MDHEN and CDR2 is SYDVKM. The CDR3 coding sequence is TGTGCCAGCAGTTTACCGGGAGAGGAGACCCAGTACTTC. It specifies CASSLPGEETQYF.

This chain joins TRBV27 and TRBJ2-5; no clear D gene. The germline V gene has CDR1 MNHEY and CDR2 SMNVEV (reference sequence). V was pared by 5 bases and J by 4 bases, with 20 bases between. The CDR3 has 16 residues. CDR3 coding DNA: TGTGCCAGCAGTAGTTTCGACACCCCAGAAAGAGAGACCCAGTACTTC. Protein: CASSSFDTPERETQYF.

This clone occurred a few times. In DNA form, the CDR3 reads TGTGCCAGCAGCTTAGGCTTGAGCTCCTACGAGCAGTACTTC. Residues: CASSLGLSSYEQYF. The gene calls are TRBV7-1 and TRBJ2-7; D is ambiguous. TRBV7-1 is placed among ORFs of uncertain function. V was clipped by 4 bases and J by 0 bases, with 10 bases between them. The CDR3 has 14 residues.

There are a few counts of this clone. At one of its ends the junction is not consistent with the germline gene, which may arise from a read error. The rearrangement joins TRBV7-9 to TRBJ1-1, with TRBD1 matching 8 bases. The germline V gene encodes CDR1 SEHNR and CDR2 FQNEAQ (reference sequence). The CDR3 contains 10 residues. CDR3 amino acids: CASSFRQGIF. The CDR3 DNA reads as TGTGCCAGCAGCTTTCGACAGGGGATCTTT.

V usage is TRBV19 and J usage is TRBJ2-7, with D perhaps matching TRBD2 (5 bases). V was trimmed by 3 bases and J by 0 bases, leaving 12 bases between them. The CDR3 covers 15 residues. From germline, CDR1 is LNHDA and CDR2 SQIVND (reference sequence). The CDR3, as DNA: TGTGCCAGTAGTATCGTCTTAGGGAGCTCCTACGAGCAGTACTTC. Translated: CASSIVLGSSYEQYF.

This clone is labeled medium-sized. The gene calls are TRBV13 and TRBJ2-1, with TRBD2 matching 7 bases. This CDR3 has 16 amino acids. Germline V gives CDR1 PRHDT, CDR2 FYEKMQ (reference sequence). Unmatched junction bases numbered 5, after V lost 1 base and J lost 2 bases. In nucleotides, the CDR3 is TGTGCCAGCAGCTTAGAAAGGGGAGGGCCCTACAATGAGCAGTTCTTC. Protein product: CASSLERGGPYNEQFF.

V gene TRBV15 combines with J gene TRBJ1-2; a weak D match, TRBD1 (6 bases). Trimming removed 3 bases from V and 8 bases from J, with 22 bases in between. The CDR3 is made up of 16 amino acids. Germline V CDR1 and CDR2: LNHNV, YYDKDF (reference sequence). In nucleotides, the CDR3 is TGTGCCACCAGCAGGGAGACAGGATACCTTGGAGAGGGCTACACCTTC. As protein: CATSRETGYLGEGYTF.

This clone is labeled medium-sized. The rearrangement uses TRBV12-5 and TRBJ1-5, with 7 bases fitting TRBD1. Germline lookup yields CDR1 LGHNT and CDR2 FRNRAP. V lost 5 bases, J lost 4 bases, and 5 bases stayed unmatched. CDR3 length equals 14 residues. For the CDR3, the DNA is TGTGCTAGTGGTCACGACAGGGCGAATCAGCCCCAGCATTTT. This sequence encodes CASGHDRANQPQHF.

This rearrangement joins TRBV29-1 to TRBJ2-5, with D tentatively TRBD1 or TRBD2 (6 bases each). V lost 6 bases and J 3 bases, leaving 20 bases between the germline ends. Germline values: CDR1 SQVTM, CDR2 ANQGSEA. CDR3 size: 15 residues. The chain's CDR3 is CSVGPETGGEETQYF. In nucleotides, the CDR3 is TGCAGCGTCGGACCCGAGACAGGAGGGGAAGAGACCCAGTACTTC.

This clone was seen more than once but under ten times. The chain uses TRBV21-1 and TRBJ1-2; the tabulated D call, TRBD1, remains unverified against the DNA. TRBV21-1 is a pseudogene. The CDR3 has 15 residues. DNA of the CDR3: TGTGCCAGCAGCAAAATTCTGGGGCAGGAGAATGGCTACACCTTC. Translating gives CASSKILGQENGYTF.

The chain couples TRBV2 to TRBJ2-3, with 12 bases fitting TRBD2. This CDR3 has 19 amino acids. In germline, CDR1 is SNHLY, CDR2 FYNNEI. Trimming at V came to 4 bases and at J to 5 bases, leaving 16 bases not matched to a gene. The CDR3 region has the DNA TGTGCCAGCAGTGGCCTGGAGTCTAGCGGGAGGGCCGGGGTAGATACGCAGTATTTT. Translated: CASSGLESSGRAGVDTQYF.

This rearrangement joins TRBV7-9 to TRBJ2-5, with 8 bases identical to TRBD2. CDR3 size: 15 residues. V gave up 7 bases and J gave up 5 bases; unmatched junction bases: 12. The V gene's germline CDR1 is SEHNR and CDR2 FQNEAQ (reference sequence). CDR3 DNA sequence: TGTGCCAGCATCCCTCCGGGGGGGGTGGAGGAGACCCAGTACTTC. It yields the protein CASIPPGGVEETQYF.

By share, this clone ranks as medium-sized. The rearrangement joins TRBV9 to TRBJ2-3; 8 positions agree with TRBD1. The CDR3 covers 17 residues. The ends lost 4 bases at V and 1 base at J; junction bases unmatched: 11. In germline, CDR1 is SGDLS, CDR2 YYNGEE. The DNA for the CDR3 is TGTGCCAGCAGCCTTACTGGTCAGGGGGCAGGCACAGATACGCAGTATTTT. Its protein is CASSLTGQGAGTDTQYF.

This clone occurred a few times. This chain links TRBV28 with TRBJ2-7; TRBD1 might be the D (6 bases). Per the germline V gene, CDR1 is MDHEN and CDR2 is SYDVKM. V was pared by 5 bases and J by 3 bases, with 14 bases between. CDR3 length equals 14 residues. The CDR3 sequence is CASSGTHLYYEQYF. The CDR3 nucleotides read TGTGCCAGCAGTGGGACACACTTATACTACGAGCAGTACTTC. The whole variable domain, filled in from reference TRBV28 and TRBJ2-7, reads DVKVTQSSRYLVKRTGEKVFLECVQDMDHENMFWYRQDPGLGLRLIYFSYDVKMKEKGDIPEGYSVSREKKERFSLILESASTNQTSMYLCASSGTHLYYEQYFGPGTRLTVT.

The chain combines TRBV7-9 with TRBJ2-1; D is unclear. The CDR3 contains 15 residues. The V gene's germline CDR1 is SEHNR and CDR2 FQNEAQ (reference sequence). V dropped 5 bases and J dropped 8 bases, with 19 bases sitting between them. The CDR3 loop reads CASSQSEQFIYEQFF. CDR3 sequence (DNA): TGTGCCAGCAGCCAATCTGAACAGTTCATATATGAGCAGTTCTTC.

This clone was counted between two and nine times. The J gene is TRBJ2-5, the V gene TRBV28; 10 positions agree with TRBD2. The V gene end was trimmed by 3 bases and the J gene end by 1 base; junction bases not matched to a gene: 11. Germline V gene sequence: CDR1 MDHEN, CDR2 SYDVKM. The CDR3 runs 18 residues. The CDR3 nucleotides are TGTGCCAGCAGTTTCCGGACTAGCGGACTGGTTCTCCAAGAGACCCAGTACTTC. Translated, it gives CASSFRTSGLVLQETQYF. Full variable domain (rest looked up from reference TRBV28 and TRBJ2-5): DVKVTQSSRYLVKRTGEKVFLECVQDMDHENMFWYRQDPGLGLRLIYFSYDVKMKEKGDIPEGYSVSREKKERFSLILESASTNQTSMYLCASSFRTSGLVLQETQYFGPGTRLLVL.